This TCR beta chain was recovered during a study of blood T cell repertoires in COVID-19. Study-level information: Samples representing acute and convalescent COVID-19 were sourced from the United States, Italy and Spain.

V was clipped by 3 bases and J by 13 bases, with 10 bases between them. The CDR3 consists of 12 residues. The V gene's germline CDR1 is LNHDA and CDR2 SQIVND (reference sequence). This table comes from immunoSEQ multiplex PCR, and its TCRdb copy is limited to in-frame clones, with some not included. This repertoire shows roughly 68,000 clones, more than 85% found once; its top ten account for 6.5% to 8%. Sequencing was carried out using peripheral blood. The V and J genes are TRBV19 and TRBJ1-6; D is perhaps TRBD1 (5 bases). This clonotype was sampled from a man in his forties with COVID-19, enrolled during active disease. CDR3 coding DNA: TGTGCCAGTAGTATCCCGGAGGGGCCCCTCCACTTT. Amino acid sequence: CASSIPEGPLHF.